The text below deals with one T cell receptor (beta chain). Its antigen is not identified. This entry is derived from a study of cytomegalovirus exposure and HLA in healthy donors. As for the donors, each was a healthy bone marrow donor. It was with 60 Vbeta and 13 Jbeta primers that the PCR ran. The repertoire was sequenced with immunoSEQ multiplex PCR; TCRdb's copy has only in-frame clones and lacks some. The sample shows about 150,000 clones, roughly 70% of them seen only once. Trimming at V came to 2 bases and at J to 1 base, leaving 16 bases not matched to a gene. CDR1 and CDR2 (germline): MNHEY, SMNVEV (reference sequence). CDR3 length equals 19 residues. Points from the study as a whole: Immune exposure information available was restricted to CMV serostatus. Later analysis suggested most CMV-associated TCR beta chains were HLA-restricted.

The rearrangement uses TRBV27 and TRBJ1-1; 7 nucleotides match TRBD1. The source of this sequence is a man younger than 40 in good health and CMV-seronegative. The sequencing input was PBMCs. CDR3 DNA: TGTGCCAGCAGTTTAAAGTCAGGGGGGAACAGGTTACAGAACACTGAAGCTTTCTTT. Amino acids: CASSLKSGGNRLQNTEAFF.